This is a list of T cell receptor beta chains from one sample in a study of T cell responses to AZD1222 COVID-19 vaccine. Clones were read by immunoSEQ multiplex PCR, and TCRdb kept only the in-frame ones, dropping some. The table has 150,000 or so clones, about 91% seen once. Material: peripheral blood, obtained 28 days after the second AZD1222 dose. The receptors shown here come from an adult who received the AZD1222 COVID-19 vaccine. CDR3s include the opening cysteine and the closing phenylalanine or tryptophan. A D gene is named only where the DNA matches it firmly. A clone size is listed for some rows: how often the clone was seen (once, few, many), or a class if it is expanded.

abundance: .; v_gene: TRBV24-1; d_gene: TRBD1; j_gene: TRBJ1-4; CDR3aa: CATSDGTGFANEKLFF; CDR3nt: TGTGCCACCAGTGACGGGACAGGGTTTGCTAATGAAAAACTGTTTTTT
abundance: .; v_gene: TRBV21-1; d_gene: .; j_gene: TRBJ2-7; CDR3aa: CASSPTGANYEQYF; CDR3nt: TGTGCCAGCTCACCCACAGGGGCTAACTACGAGCAGTACTTC
abundance: .; v_gene: TRBV29-1; d_gene: .; j_gene: TRBJ2-7; CDR3aa: CSVGRGGNEQYF; CDR3nt: TGCAGCGTTGGTAGGGGGGGGAACGAGCAGTACTTC
abundance: .; v_gene: TRBV5-1; d_gene: .; j_gene: TRBJ2-7; CDR3aa: CASSLGPTTYEQYF; CDR3nt: TGCGCCAGCAGCTTGGGTCCCACCACCTACGAGCAGTACTTC
abundance: .; v_gene: TRBV18; d_gene: .; j_gene: TRBJ1-4; CDR3aa: CASSPQAGSGNEKLFF; CDR3nt: TGTGCCAGCTCACCCCAAGCCGGGTCGGGTAATGAAAAACTGTTTTTT
abundance: .; v_gene: TRBV10-3; d_gene: .; j_gene: TRBJ1-2; CDR3aa: CATGTEVGYGYTF; CDR3nt: TGTGCCACCGGCACCGAGGTCGGCTATGGCTACACCTTC
abundance: .; v_gene: TRBV10-3; d_gene: .; j_gene: TRBJ1-3; CDR3aa: CAISGGAPSGNTIYF; CDR3nt: TGTGCCATCAGTGGCGGAGCGCCCTCAGGAAACACCATATATTTT
abundance: .; v_gene: TRBV7-9; d_gene: .; j_gene: TRBJ2-5; CDR3aa: CASSLIDSQETQYF; CDR3nt: TGTGCCAGCAGCTTAATCGACAGCCAAGAGACCCAGTACTTC
abundance: .; v_gene: TRBV21-1; d_gene: .; j_gene: TRBJ1-2; CDR3aa: CASSTNGTDNYGYTF; CDR3nt: TGTGCCAGCAGCACAAACGGGACGGATAACTATGGCTACACCTTC
abundance: .; v_gene: TRBV6-1; d_gene: .; j_gene: TRBJ1-1; CDR3aa: CASSEGFGWGRLEAFF; CDR3nt: TGTGCCAGCAGTGAAGGATTCGGATGGGGCCGTCTTGAAGCTTTCTTT
abundance: .; v_gene: TRBV19; d_gene: TRBD2; j_gene: TRBJ2-1; CDR3aa: CASSITGTSGIGYEQFF; CDR3nt: TGTGCCAGTAGTATAACCGGGACTAGCGGGATAGGATATGAGCAGTTCTTC
abundance: .; v_gene: TRBV10-1; d_gene: .; j_gene: TRBJ2-3; CDR3aa: CRTGTPPDTQYF; CDR3nt: TGCCGAACCGGGACCCCCCCAGATACGCAGTATTTT
abundance: once; v_gene: TRBV28; d_gene: .; j_gene: TRBJ1-2; CDR3aa: CASSSPLDGYTF; CDR3nt: TGTGCCAGCAGTTCCCCACTGGATGGCTACACCTTC
abundance: .; v_gene: TRBV5-1; d_gene: .; j_gene: TRBJ2-3; CDR3aa: CASSLAVLSTDTQYF; CDR3nt: TGCGCCAGCAGCTTAGCGGTTTTAAGTACAGATACGCAGTATTTT
abundance: once; v_gene: TRBV19; d_gene: TRBD2; j_gene: TRBJ2-5; CDR3aa: CASSTGTSGVYQETQYF; CDR3nt: TGTGCCAGTAGTACAGGGACTAGCGGGGTGTACCAAGAGACCCAGTACTTC
abundance: .; v_gene: TRBV5-1; d_gene: .; j_gene: TRBJ1-3; CDR3aa: CASSTEASGNTIYF; CDR3nt: TGCGCCAGCAGCACAGAAGCCTCTGGAAACACCATATATTTT
abundance: once; v_gene: TRBV28; d_gene: TRBD1; j_gene: TRBJ1-2; CDR3aa: CASAPTGPYGYTF; CDR3nt: TGTGCCAGCGCCCCGACAGGGCCCTATGGCTACACCTTC
abundance: .; v_gene: TRBV28; d_gene: TRBD1; j_gene: TRBJ1-2; CDR3aa: CASSFQGAYGYTF; CDR3nt: TGTGCCAGCAGTTTCCAGGGGGCTTATGGCTACACCTTC
abundance: .; v_gene: TRBV28; d_gene: .; j_gene: TRBJ1-2; CDR3aa: CASSTGYGYTF; CDR3nt: TGTGCCAGCAGTACAGGGTATGGCTACACCTTC
abundance: .; v_gene: TRBV28; d_gene: .; j_gene: TRBJ1-5; CDR3aa: CASKWDVGSNQPQHF; CDR3nt: TGTGCCAGCAAATGGGACGTGGGGAGTAATCAGCCCCAGCATTTT
abundance: .; v_gene: TRBV18; d_gene: .; j_gene: TRBJ2-5; CDR3aa: CASSPGQQETQYF; CDR3nt: TGTGCCAGCTCACCCGGTCAGCAAGAGACCCAGTACTTC
abundance: .; v_gene: TRBV28; d_gene: TRBD1; j_gene: TRBJ2-1; CDR3aa: CASSSTGGRGSEQFF; CDR3nt: TGTGCCAGCAGCTCCACAGGGGGCCGTGGTAGTGAGCAGTTCTTC
abundance: .; v_gene: TRBV11-2; d_gene: .; j_gene: TRBJ2-1; CDR3aa: CASSLTGVYNEQFF; CDR3nt: TGTGCCAGCAGCTTAACAGGTGTCTACAATGAGCAGTTCTTC
abundance: .; v_gene: TRBV2; d_gene: .; j_gene: TRBJ2-2; CDR3aa: CASSATSSGELFF; CDR3nt: TGTGCCAGCAGTGCCACTAGCAGCGGAGAGCTGTTTTTT
abundance: once; v_gene: TRBV28; d_gene: .; j_gene: TRBJ1-6; CDR3aa: CASSLSRQGNSPLHF; CDR3nt: TGTGCCAGCAGTTTAAGCCGGCAGGGGAATTCACCCCTCCACTTT
abundance: .; v_gene: TRBV28; d_gene: .; j_gene: TRBJ1-6; CDR3aa: CASSLTVSVSPLHF; CDR3nt: TGTGCCAGCAGCCTGACAGTATCCGTTTCACCCCTCCACTTT
abundance: .; v_gene: TRBV20-1; d_gene: TRBD2; j_gene: TRBJ2-3; CDR3aa: CSASGVGLAGVGDTQYF; CDR3nt: TGCAGTGCTAGTGGTGTGGGACTAGCGGGAGTGGGAGATACGCAGTATTTT
abundance: .; v_gene: TRBV10-1; d_gene: .; j_gene: TRBJ2-1; CDR3aa: CASSERGGSSYNEQFF; CDR3nt: TGCGCCAGCAGTGAGCGGGGCGGCAGCTCCTACAATGAGCAGTTCTTC
abundance: .; v_gene: TRBV3-1/TRBV3-2; d_gene: .; j_gene: TRBJ2-1; CDR3aa: CASSRERGNEQFF; CDR3nt: TGTGCCAGCAGCCGCGAGAGGGGGAATGAGCAGTTCTTC
abundance: .; v_gene: TRBV28; d_gene: .; j_gene: TRBJ1-2; CDR3aa: CASSSEWGWYGYTF; CDR3nt: TGTGCCAGCAGTTCCGAGTGGGGTTGGTATGGCTACACCTTC
abundance: .; v_gene: TRBV7-3; d_gene: .; j_gene: TRBJ1-3; CDR3aa: CASSLDSLSGNTIYF; CDR3nt: TGTGCCAGCAGTTTGGACAGCCTCTCTGGAAACACCATATATTTT
abundance: few; v_gene: TRBV28; d_gene: .; j_gene: TRBJ1-2; CDR3aa: CASRTSGDGYGYTF; CDR3nt: TGTGCCAGCAGGACTTCAGGGGACGGATATGGCTACACCTTC
abundance: once; v_gene: TRBV10-1; d_gene: .; j_gene: TRBJ1-2; CDR3aa: CASGGTPDGYTF; CDR3nt: TGCGCCAGCGGGGGGACGCCGGATGGCTACACCTTC
abundance: .; v_gene: TRBV28; d_gene: .; j_gene: TRBJ1-6; CDR3aa: CASSSPISPLHF; CDR3nt: TGTGCCAGCAGTTCCCCCATATCACCCCTCCACTTT
abundance: .; v_gene: TRBV28; d_gene: .; j_gene: TRBJ1-1; CDR3aa: CASSLFTEAFF; CDR3nt: TGTGCCAGCAGTCTCTTCACTGAAGCTTTCTTT
abundance: .; v_gene: TRBV9; d_gene: TRBD1; j_gene: TRBJ1-2; CDR3aa: CASSAGQVLNYGYTF; CDR3nt: TGTGCCAGCAGCGCAGGACAGGTTTTAAACTATGGCTACACCTTC
abundance: .; v_gene: TRBV6-5; d_gene: TRBD1; j_gene: TRBJ1-2; CDR3aa: CASHDRGRIDGYTF; CDR3nt: TGTGCCAGCCACGACAGGGGGAGGATTGATGGCTACACCTTC
abundance: .; v_gene: TRBV14; d_gene: .; j_gene: TRBJ1-1; CDR3aa: CASSRDTTVTEAFF; CDR3nt: TGTGCCAGCAGCCGGGACACGACGGTCACTGAAGCTTTCTTT